This is a list of T cell receptor beta chains from one sample in a study of T cell changes during pregnancy in multiple sclerosis. Clones were read by immunoSEQ multiplex PCR, and TCRdb kept only the in-frame ones, dropping some. Of 75,000 to 80,000 clones listed, around 93% are singletons. Sequenced material: peripheral blood, taken in the second trimester of pregnancy. The receptor source for this set is a female donor in good health, enrolled as a control in a pregnancy study. CDR3s include the opening cysteine and the closing phenylalanine or tryptophan. A D gene is named only where the DNA matches it firmly. Part of the rows lack a size; the others show once, few, many or a class for expanded clones.

length,D,size,V,J,CDR3,DNA
15,TRBD1,NA,TRBV5-8,TRBJ2-1,CASSPRDRGFNEQFF,TGTGCCAGCAGCCCCCGGGACAGGGGATTCAATGAGCAGTTCTTC
13,NA,few,TRBV7-9,TRBJ1-2,CASSQGRVYGYTF,TGTGCCAGCAGCCAGGGGCGGGTATATGGCTACACCTTC
18,NA,NA,TRBV2,TRBJ2-6,CASSEAVQGQAGANVLTF,TGTGCCAGCAGTGAAGCGGTCCAGGGGCAAGCTGGGGCCAACGTCCTGACTTTC
15,NA,NA,TRBV19,TRBJ1-1,CASLKGQPFPTEAFF,TGTGCCAGTCTTAAGGGGCAGCCATTTCCCACTGAAGCTTTCTTT
15,NA,NA,TRBV30,TRBJ2-2,CAWSRRRANTGELFF,TGTGCCTGGAGTCGACGCAGGGCTAACACCGGGGAGCTGTTTTTT
18,TRBD2,NA,TRBV14,TRBJ2-1,CASSSPTSGGPGYNEQFF,TGTGCCAGCAGCTCACCGACTAGCGGGGGGCCGGGCTACAATGAGCAGTTCTTC
13,NA,few,TRBV30,TRBJ1-1,CAWSLSGNTEAFF,TGTGCCTGGAGTTTGAGCGGGAACACTGAAGCTTTCTTT
14,TRBD1,NA,TRBV4-1,TRBJ2-2,CASSPGTVTGELFF,TGCGCCAGCAGCCCCGGGACAGTCACCGGGGAGCTGTTTTTT
13,NA,NA,TRBV6-5,TRBJ1-5,CASSRGHNQPQHF,TGTGCCAGCAGTCGAGGACACAATCAGCCCCAGCATTTT
15,NA,few,TRBV4-2,TRBJ1-5,CASSQDGVGGQPQHF,TGTGCCAGCAGCCAAGACGGGGTCGGAGGACAGCCCCAGCATTTT
15,NA,NA,TRBV7-3,TRBJ2-5,CASSLFGGRQETQYF,TGTGCCAGCAGCTTATTCGGGGGACGGCAAGAGACCCAGTACTTC
14,NA,once,TRBV9,TRBJ2-7,CASSSGSSPYEQYF,TGTGCCAGCAGCAGTGGGAGTTCCCCCTACGAGCAGTACTTC
13,TRBD1,NA,TRBV5-6,TRBJ2-5,CASSLGGTETQYF,TGTGCCAGCAGCTTAGGGGGCACGGAGACCCAGTACTTC
14,NA,NA,TRBV6-6,TRBJ1-1,CASSWEGMNTEAFF,TGTGCCAGCAGTTGGGAGGGGATGAACACTGAAGCTTTCTTT
16,NA,NA,TRBV5-4,TRBJ2-1,CASSFGSASSYNEQFF,TGTGCCAGCAGCTTTGGCAGCGCAAGCTCCTACAATGAGCAGTTCTTC
14,NA,NA,TRBV30,TRBJ1-1,CAWSRIGGETEAFF,TGTGCCTGGAGCAGAATAGGGGGGGAAACTGAAGCTTTCTTT
19,NA,NA,TRBV5-1,TRBJ2-3,CASSSMVVGGAVGTDTQYF,TGCGCCAGCAGCTCTATGGTGGTGGGGGGTGCTGTGGGCACAGATACGCAGTATTTT
17,NA,NA,TRBV18,TRBJ1-5,CASSPPVGSRGNQPQHF,TGTGCCAGCTCACCACCTGTCGGAAGTCGGGGCAATCAGCCCCAGCATTTT
13,NA,NA,TRBV6-6,TRBJ1-1,CASSYSVGTEAFF,TGTGCCAGCAGTTACTCGGTCGGGACTGAAGCTTTCTTT
14,TRBD1,NA,TRBV2,TRBJ2-7,CASSEGQGGYEQYF,TGTGCCAGCAGTGAAGGACAGGGGGGCTACGAGCAGTACTTC
17,TRBD1,NA,TRBV18,TRBJ1-6,CASSNLSRGSYNSPLHF,TGTGCCAGCTCAAATTTAAGCAGGGGGTCCTATAATTCACCCCTCCACTTT
14,NA,NA,TRBV6-1,TRBJ1-5,CASSVLSINQPQHF,TGTGCCAGCAGTGTTTTGAGTATTAATCAGCCCCAGCATTTT
14,NA,NA,TRBV5-4,TRBJ1-4,CASSLDATNEKLFF,TGTGCCAGCAGCCTAGATGCAACTAATGAAAAACTGTTTTTT
12,NA,once,TRBV28,TRBJ1-5,CASGARAQPQHF,TGTGCCTCAGGGGCCCGAGCTCAGCCCCAGCATTTT
15,TRBD1,NA,TRBV4-2,TRBJ1-2,CASSQDQGAANGYTF,TGTGCCAGCAGCCAAGATCAGGGGGCGGCGAATGGCTACACCTTC
14,NA,NA,TRBV7-2,TRBJ1-3,CASSPTRGGNTIYF,TGTGCCAGCAGCCCAACCCGGGGAGGAAACACCATATATTTT
18,NA,NA,TRBV29-1,TRBJ2-2,CSVDPTGGGSANTGELFF,TGCAGCGTTGACCCTACTGGTGGGGGGTCTGCGAACACCGGGGAGCTGTTTTTT
15,TRBD1,NA,TRBV6-5,TRBJ2-5,CASRPGTGAGETQYF,TGTGCCAGCAGACCCGGGACAGGGGCGGGAGAGACCCAGTACTTC
14,TRBD1,NA,TRBV6-5,TRBJ2-3,CASSSYRGSDTQYF,TGTGCCAGCAGTTCTTACAGGGGATCAGATACGCAGTATTTT
16,TRBD1,NA,TRBV6-6,TRBJ1-1,CASSRRTGATNTEAFF,TGTGCCAGCAGCCGTCGGACAGGCGCCACGAACACTGAAGCTTTCTTT
15,NA,NA,TRBV5-1,TRBJ2-1,CASSPGTGRWNEQFF,TGCGCCAGCAGCCCGGGTACTGGGAGGTGGAATGAGCAGTTCTTC
9,NA,NA,TRBV19,TRBJ2-7,CARLYEQYF,TGTGCCAGACTCTACGAGCAGTACTTC
15,TRBD1,NA,TRBV27,TRBJ1-4,CASSSPGQGLEKLFF,TGTGCCAGCAGTTCTCCGGGACAGGGGCTTGAAAAACTGTTTTTT
17,NA,NA,TRBV2,TRBJ1-5,CASSDPGEFYSNQPQHF,TGTGCCAGCAGCGATCCAGGGGAATTTTATAGCAATCAGCCCCAGCATTTT
13,NA,NA,TRBV11-3,TRBJ2-7,CASSLNGQVEQYF,TGTGCCAGCAGCTTAAATGGGCAGGTCGAGCAGTACTTC
14,NA,NA,TRBV9,TRBJ2-5,CASSVGGGRETQYF,TGTGCCAGCAGCGTAGGAGGGGGTCGGGAGACCCAGTACTTC
14,NA,once,TRBV11-3,TRBJ1-6,CASSSGDLNSPLHF,TGTGCCAGCAGCTCGGGAGACTTAAATTCACCCCTCCACTTT
13,TRBD1,once,TRBV30,TRBJ2-7,CAWKTGEVYEQYF,TGTGCCTGGAAGACAGGGGAAGTCTACGAGCAGTACTTC
15,NA,once,TRBV7-6,TRBJ2-5,CASNPYGGSQETQYF,TGTGCCAGCAACCCTTACGGCGGTTCCCAAGAGACCCAGTACTTC
16,NA,NA,TRBV4-3,TRBJ2-3,CASSPSLTGSTDTQYF,TGCGCCAGCAGCCCGTCCTTGACGGGGAGCACAGATACGCAGTATTTT
16,TRBD1,NA,TRBV2,TRBJ1-1,CASRLTQGARYTEAFF,TGTGCCAGCAGACTTACGCAGGGGGCGAGGTACACTGAAGCTTTCTTT
13,NA,NA,TRBV7-9,TRBJ1-1,CASSSLSNTEAFF,TGTGCCAGCAGCTCCCTATCGAACACTGAAGCTTTCTTT
18,TRBD1,NA,TRBV4-3,TRBJ2-6,CASSQQGAGRSGANVLTF,TGCGCCAGCAGCCAACAGGGGGCAGGAAGGTCTGGGGCCAACGTCCTGACTTTC
15,TRBD1,NA,TRBV12-5,TRBJ2-7,CASGPQDRGGDEQYF,TGTGCTAGTGGTCCCCAGGACAGGGGGGGTGACGAGCAGTACTTC
17,TRBD2,NA,TRBV4-3,TRBJ2-3,CASSHDGTSGGRDTQYF,TGCGCCAGCAGCCACGATGGGACTAGCGGGGGCCGAGATACGCAGTATTTT
15,TRBD1,NA,TRBV5-4,TRBJ1-1,CASSSNPDRDTEAFF,TGTGCCAGCAGCTCCAACCCGGACAGGGACACTGAAGCTTTCTTT
13,TRBD1,NA,TRBV19,TRBJ1-1,CASDDRGSSEAFF,TGTGCCAGTGATGACAGGGGAAGCTCTGAAGCTTTCTTT
15,NA,NA,TRBV2,TRBJ1-1,CASNRAGGSVTEAFF,TGTGCCAGCAATCGGGCCGGGGGGTCAGTCACTGAAGCTTTCTTT
14,NA,NA,TRBV7-2,TRBJ2-7,CASSLEVRGYEQYF,TGTGCCAGCAGCTTAGAGGTCAGGGGCTACGAGCAGTACTTC
15,TRBD1,NA,TRBV4-2,TRBJ1-5,CASSLSDRGREPQHF,TGTGCCAGCAGCCTCTCCGACAGGGGGCGAGAGCCCCAGCATTTT
13,NA,NA,TRBV7-2,TRBJ1-2,CASSLGGGGGYTF,TGTGCCAGCAGCTTAGGGGGGGGTGGCGGCTACACCTTC
16,NA,NA,TRBV4-3,TRBJ2-7,CASSQERTASFGEQYF,TGCGCCAGCAGCCAAGAAAGGACAGCGAGCTTTGGGGAGCAGTACTTC
17,NA,NA,TRBV10-1,TRBJ1-5,CASSESLGGISNQPQHF,TGCGCCAGCAGTGAGAGCCTCGGGGGAATTAGCAATCAGCCCCAGCATTTT